This TCR beta chain was observed in a study of long-term antiretroviral therapy in people with HIV. Study outcomes and limitations: Diversity rose after ART but stayed below transplant donor controls. Clones that expanded before ART (that is, prior to treatment) dominated the repertoire at all time points.

Running of the v3.0 immunoSEQ assay took place at survey level. Repertoires were generated with immunoSEQ multiplex PCR, while TCRdb's copy carries only in-frame clones and drops some. The sample has about 20,000 clones; under 90% are singletons. The CDR3 consists of 12 residues. Deletions cut 5 bases from V and 8 bases from J, with 12 bases between. The germline gives CDR1 MNHNY, CDR2 SVGAGI (reference sequence). This clone was recorded a few times. Its specificity is unknown. Post-ART PBMC samples numbered at least two per donor, and pre-ART ones at least one. Samples held about 0.85-10 million cryopreserved PBMC, and DNA extraction followed.

The rearrangement joins TRBV6-6 to TRBJ1-1, with D possibly TRBD1 on 6 matching bases. The starting material was unsorted PBMCs, obtained 1.8 years before starting antiretroviral therapy. The source of this sequence is a woman aged 25 to 39 with HIV. The DNA of the CDR3 is TGTGCCAGCAGTCATTCCGGGACAGAAGCTTTCTTT. Its translation: CASSHSGTEAFF.